These T cell receptor beta chains were read from a single sample in a study of TIL therapy for anti-PD-1-resistant metastatic lung cancer. Using immunoSEQ multiplex PCR, the repertoire was profiled, and TCRdb retains in-frame clones only, with some absent. The sample includes roughly 50,000 clones, 60% to 85% seen only once; the top ten take roughly 5.6%. This specimen was tumor tissue, taken at baseline. These receptors came from a person aged 25-85 years with non-small cell lung cancer. The CDR3 runs from the conserved cysteine through the conserved F or W. The D gene is left open where the match is weak. A row's size may be missing; if present it is once, few, many or a size class.

TRBD1 | TRBJ2-3 | few | TRBV5-1 | TGCGCCAGCAGCTACCGGACAGGGGAAAGCACAGATACGCAGTATTTT | CASSYRTGESTDTQYF
NA | TRBJ1-1 | few | TRBV19 | TGTGCCAGTAGTCCCAGATCTTTCCCCCTGTACACTGAAGCTTTCTTT | CASSPRSFPLYTEAFF
NA | TRBJ2-3 | NA | TRBV15 | TGTGCCACCAGCAGAGTGGCCACAGATACGCAGTATTTT | CATSRVATDTQYF
NA | TRBJ1-1 | NA | TRBV7-6 | TGTGCCAGCAGCCCTGGGGGAGAGACTGAAGCTTTCTTT | CASSPGGETEAFF
NA | TRBJ1-2 | once | TRBV14 | TGTGCCAGCAGCACGGGCATGGGCTATGGCTACACCTTC | CASSTGMGYGYTF
NA | TRBJ2-3 | NA | TRBV11-2 | TGTGCCAGCAGCTTAGGGGAGAGAGGGGGAGATACGCAGTATTTT | CASSLGERGGDTQYF
NA | TRBJ1-5 | NA | TRBV19 | TGTGCCAGTGGCCTTGTGGGAGGGGGTCAGCCCCAGCATTTT | CASGLVGGGQPQHF
NA | TRBJ1-5 | once | TRBV19 | TGTGCCAGTAGTCCCCCCAAGTCACAGCCCCAGCATTTT | CASSPPKSQPQHF
TRBD1 | TRBJ1-1 | few | TRBV10-3 | TGTGCCATCAGTGAGGTGGCAGGGGGTGAAGCTTTCTTT | CAISEVAGGEAFF
TRBD1 | TRBJ1-2 | NA | TRBV28 | TGTGCCAGCAGTTACGGGGACAGGGTATTTGGCTACACCTTC | CASSYGDRVFGYTF
NA | TRBJ1-5 | NA | TRBV2 | TGTGCCAGCAGCCCATGGGAGGGGAGGCCCCAGCATTTT | CASSPWEGRPQHF
NA | TRBJ2-2 | NA | TRBV10-1 | TGCGCCAGCACCGGGGGAGCGAACACCGGGGAGCTGTTTTTT | CASTGGANTGELFF
NA | TRBJ2-4 | NA | TRBV9 | TGTGCCAGCAGCGTAGGGAGCGCCAAAAACATTCAGTACTTC | CASSVGSAKNIQYF
NA | TRBJ2-7 | NA | TRBV5-1 | TGCGCCAGCAGCTTGGGGGGGTTCTACGAGCAGTACTTC | CASSLGGFYEQYF
NA | TRBJ1-1 | NA | TRBV19 | TGTGCCAGTAATCAAGCAGCGAACACTGAAGCTTTCTTT | CASNQAANTEAFF
NA | TRBJ1-2 | NA | TRBV10-3 | TGTGCCACGTCAGGGGAAACGGTTGGCTACACCTTC | CATSGETVGYTF
TRBD1 | TRBJ1-2 | NA | TRBV16 | TGTGCCAGCAGCCAATCGGGGGGACAGGTGCACACCTTC | CASSQSGGQVHTF
NA | TRBJ1-2 | few | TRBV11-2 | TGTGCCAGCAGCCCACGACAAGGGCGGGGAGCTAACTATGGCTACACCTTC | CASSPRQGRGANYGYTF
NA | TRBJ2-7 | NA | TRBV7-8 | TGTGCCAGCTCCCTCCCACCCGGGACGGCGCACTTC | CASSLPPGTAHF
TRBD1 | TRBJ2-1 | NA | TRBV9 | TGTGCCAGCAGCGCTGGGGACAGGGTGGTTTCCAATGAGCAGTTCTTC | CASSAGDRVVSNEQFF
TRBD2 | TRBJ2-3 | NA | TRBV9 | TGTGCCAGCAGCGTAGCGGGAGGGAGCGCAGATACGCAGTATTTT | CASSVAGGSADTQYF
NA | TRBJ1-3 | NA | TRBV2 | TGTGCCAGCTCGGGTCGAACGGCGGGGGCGGGAAACACCATATATTTT | CASSGRTAGAGNTIYF
TRBD1 | TRBJ1-2 | NA | TRBV5-1 | TGCGCCAGCAGACCAGAGGGGGCCCTTGGCTACACCTTC | CASRPEGALGYTF
NA | TRBJ2-5 | NA | TRBV29-1 | TGCAGCGTTGAGAAGGGGCAGAAGCCAGAGGCCCAGTACTTC | CSVEKGQKPEAQYF
NA | TRBJ1-1 | NA | TRBV6-1 | TGTGCCAGCAGTGAAGCGGGCGCACTCGATACGAACACTGAAGCTTTCTTT | CASSEAGALDTNTEAFF
NA | TRBJ1-4 | NA | TRBV2 | TGTGCCAGCAGCGACCGGGCCCTTAATGAAAAACTGTTTTTT | CASSDRALNEKLFF
NA | TRBJ1-2 | once | TRBV5-5 | TGTGCCAGCAGCGCGGCGGGTACGGACTATGGCTACACCTTC | CASSAAGTDYGYTF
NA | TRBJ1-1 | NA | TRBV29-1 | TGCAGCGTTGAGGAAGGGAACACTGAAGCTTTCTTT | CSVEEGNTEAFF
TRBD1 | TRBJ2-2 | NA | TRBV28 | TGTGCCAGCAGTTTGAGACAGGGGAACACCGGGGAGCTGTTTTTT | CASSLRQGNTGELFF
TRBD1 | TRBJ2-7 | NA | TRBV29-1 | TGCAGCGTTGGCGGTGGGGACAGGAACTACGAGCAGTACTTC | CSVGGGDRNYEQYF
NA | TRBJ1-2 | NA | TRBV7-9 | TGTGCCAGCAGCTTAGGGTCAGTCGAAGGCTACACCTTC | CASSLGSVEGYTF
NA | TRBJ2-7 | NA | TRBV5-1 | TGCGCCAGCAGCTTGGACAGGGTCTACGAGCAGTACTTC | CASSLDRVYEQYF